The entry that follows covers one TCR beta chain sequence. Its antigen is unknown. Trimming took 7 bases from V and 6 from J, leaving 13 bases between them. Germline V CDR1 and CDR2: MDHEN, SYDVKM. This CDR3 spans 13 amino acids. This record comes from a study of CD8 T cells in ankylosing spondylitis. General study findings and limits: Earlier studies detected some motif variants in reactive arthritis synovial fluid and blood.

Using quantitative 5'-RACE with molecular barcodes, the authors made TCR beta libraries. TCRdb reprocessed the 5' RACE reads via MiXCR and lists one record per CDR3 protein. This table holds roughly 230,000 distinct CDR3 sequences, roughly 8.2% found once. The clonotype comes from a female donor with ankylosing spondylitis or in good health (not recorded which). The chain is built from TRBV28 and TRBJ2-1; tentatively, D is TRBD2 (6 bases). The sequencing sample was made of blood, either unsorted or a sorted T cell fraction (not recorded which). The CDR3 protein is CASTTPLANEQFF. In DNA, the CDR3 is TGTGCCAGCACAACCCCACTAGCCAATGAGCAGTTCTTC.